These 14 T cell receptor beta chains share one sample of origin, sequenced in a study of blood T cell repertoires in COVID-19. Here immunoSEQ multiplex PCR was the method, and the copy in TCRdb shows in-frame clones only, minus some. The sample has approximately 240,000 clones, roughly 84% seen once. Sequenced input: peripheral blood. Receptors originate from a man between 45 and 60 years old who had recovered from COVID-19.

The CDR3: CASSIRDRVLGNTIYF. The CDR3 region has the DNA TGTGCCAGTAGTATCCGGGACAGGGTTCTAGGAAACACCATATATTTT. V gene TRBV19 combines with J gene TRBJ1-3; TRBD1 agrees at 9 bases. CDR3 length equals 16 residues. With 3 bases clipped from V and 4 bases from J, the junction kept 7 bases outside the gene matches. CDR1 LNHDA and CDR2 SQIVND come from the germline V gene (reference sequence).

The rearrangement joins TRBV3-1 (or the pseudogene TRBV3-2) to TRBJ2-1; 7 positions match TRBD2. Germline CDR1 is LGHDT and CDR2 is YNNKEL (reference sequence). Trimming took 6 bases from V and 11 from J; bases not matched to a gene: 7. The CDR3 is 12 amino acids. The CDR3 protein is CASSMAGDKQFF. The CDR3 coding sequence is TGTGCCAGCAGTATGGCGGGAGATAAGCAGTTCTTC.

This clone was counted once. V gene TRBV3-1 (or the pseudogene TRBV3-2) combines with J gene TRBJ2-1; 15 positions agree with TRBD2. The germline V gene encodes CDR1 LGHDT and CDR2 YNNKEL (reference sequence). V lost 2 bases to trimming and J lost 8 bases; unmatched junction nucleotides: 16. CDR3 length: 20 residues. The CDR3 sequence is CASSQTRTSGRVSRVDEQFF. The CDR3 DNA reads as TGTGCCAGCAGCCAAACGAGGACTAGCGGGAGGGTCTCAAGGGTTGATGAGCAGTTCTTC.

The sample holds a few counts of this clone. The J gene is TRBJ2-7, the V gene TRBV28; 12 bases are a match to TRBD2. J lost 7 bases, V lost 5 bases, and 12 bases had no gene match. This CDR3 has 16 residues. Germline CDR1 and CDR2: MDHEN and SYDVKM. The CDR3 region has the DNA TGTGCCAGCAGTAGTTCCCGACTAGCGGGAGTTGGAGAGCAGTACTTC. This codes for CASSSSRLAGVGEQYF.

This sequence joins TRBV6-5 and TRBJ2-1; 12 bases map to TRBD2. The length of the CDR3 is 15 residues. Germline loops: CDR1 MNHEY, CDR2 SVGAGI. V trimming: 2 bases; J trimming: 10 bases; junction bases outside the gene matches: 6. CDR3 DNA: TGTGCCAGCAGTTACGAGAGCCTAGCGGGAGGGGAGCAGTTCTTC. Its translation: CASSYESLAGGEQFF.

The chain carries TRBV7-9 and TRBJ2-7, with TRBD1 matching over 10 bases. This CDR3 spans 16 amino acids. Germline V lookup: CDR1 SEHNR, CDR2 FQNEAQ (reference sequence). With V trimmed by 6 bases and J by 2 bases, 10 bases remained unmatched. For the CDR3, the DNA is TGTGCCAGCAGGGGGCCCCGGGACAGGGGTACCTACGAGCAGTACTTC. Its translation: CASRGPRDRGTYEQYF.

The chain joins TRBV18 to TRBJ2-7; D remains unclear. CDR1 and CDR2 from the germline V gene are KGHSH and LQKENI. V was shortened by 2 bases and J by 3 bases, with 8 bases between the two germline ends. The CDR3 has 13 residues. CDR3 sequence (DNA): TGTGCCAGCTCACCAACGAGGAGCTACGAGCAGTACTTC. The encoded protein is CASSPTRSYEQYF.

This rearrangement joins TRBV28 to TRBJ1-4; the match to TRBD1 covers 7 bases. The CDR3 contains 14 residues. V was pared by 4 bases and J by 8 bases, with 7 bases of the junction left unmatched. Germline V gene lookup returns CDR1 MDHEN and CDR2 SYDVKM. CDR3 region: CASSYQGGWEKLFF. In DNA, the CDR3 is TGTGCCAGCAGTTACCAGGGGGGTTGGGAAAAACTGTTTTTT.

This chain connects TRBV28 to TRBJ1-2; D might be TRBD1 (5 bases). The CDR3 is 19 residues long. CDR1 is MDHEN, CDR2 SYDVKM, per germline. V lost 2 bases and J lost 0, with 22 bases in between. The DNA of the CDR3 is TGTGCCAGCAGTTTACGGCCGGGCAGGGCTAATGCAGCTAACTATGGCTACACCTTC. Residues: CASSLRPGRANAANYGYTF.

The chain joins TRBV4-1 to TRBJ2-7; TRBD1 might be the D (5 bases). In germline, CDR1 is MGHRA, CDR2 YSYEKL. Between the trimmed V and J ends, which lost 0 bases and 2 bases, there was a span of 11 bases. The CDR3 covers 15 residues. The CDR3 reads CASSQEQATPYEQYF. The DNA of the CDR3 is TGCGCCAGCAGCCAAGAACAGGCCACTCCCTACGAGCAGTACTTC.

This chain connects TRBV6-5 to TRBJ1-5; TRBD1 agrees at 7 bases. Germline lookup yields CDR1 MNHEY and CDR2 SVGAGI. Losses at the gene ends were 7 bases for V and 5 bases for J; bases not matched to a gene: 5. The CDR3 length is 13 residues. CDR3 loop: CASNPGGHQPQHF. The CDR3 DNA is TGTGCCAGCAATCCAGGGGGTCATCAGCCCCAGCATTTT.

The chain couples TRBV27 to TRBJ2-7; 9 bases line up with TRBD2. Trimming removed 3 bases from V and 5 bases from J; junction bases left unmatched: 2. The CDR3 sequence is 13 residues long. The germline gives CDR1 MNHEY, CDR2 SMNVEV (reference sequence). DNA of the CDR3: TGTGCCAGCAGTTTTGGCGGGAGGGACGAGCAGTACTTC. Its translation is CASSFGGRDEQYF.

This clone was detected only once. This rearrangement joins TRBV18 to TRBJ2-2; 7 bases are a match to TRBD1. Germline loops: CDR1 KGHSH, CDR2 LQKENI. V dropped 2 bases and J dropped 6; count of bases not matched to a gene: 6. There are 15 residues in the CDR3. The CDR3 is CASSPVEGASGELFF. CDR3 DNA: TGTGCCAGCTCACCAGTCGAGGGGGCTTCCGGGGAGCTGTTTTTT.

This chain joins TRBV9 and TRBJ1-2; a possible D gene is TRBD1 (6 bases). CDR3 size: 13 residues. CDR1 is SGDLS, CDR2 YYNGEE, per germline. V gave up 4 bases and J gave up 2 bases, with 9 bases separating them. The CDR3, as DNA: TGTGCCAGCAGCCTCGGACAGAACTATGGCTACACCTTC. Translating it yields CASSLGQNYGYTF.